The clone carrying this TCR beta chain was recorded a few times. No antigen is known for it. A second PCR of 7 to 11 cycles used a sample-barcoded 5' primer and a J-beta primer mix. One entry per CDR3 protein, called by TCRdb with MiXCR from the 5' RACE reads. The repertoire holds 1.4 million to 1.5 million distinct CDR3 sequences, with roughly 45% as singletons. This specimen comes from a study of blood T cells in healthy people across ages. Overall study results and limits: Long-lived and aged donors differed, with more naive CD4+ cells and higher diversity in the long-lived.

The TCR originated in a woman younger than 35 in good health. The sequencing input was blood.

Here the CDR3 DNA reads TGTGCCAGCAGCCGCGGGACAGGGTCCGTCTATGGCTACACCTTC. It yields the protein CASSRGTGSVYGYTF. The rearrangement links TRBV27 to TRBJ1-2; 9 bases are shared with TRBD1. J lost 4 bases, V lost 6 bases, and 9 bases had no gene match. Germline assignment: CDR1 MNHEY and CDR2 SMNVEV (reference sequence). The CDR3 is made up of 15 amino acids.